Below, 4 T cell receptor beta chains from the same sample are listed, as sequenced in a study of T cell repertoires in cytomegalovirus infection. TCRdb redid the calling of the reads with MiXCR, one entry per CDR3 protein. The profile shows approximately 200,000 distinct CDR3 sequences, over 20% of them singletons. Sequenced material: CD8+ T cells from PBMCs. Every receptor here comes from a human donor in good health (CMV status not recorded). Some clones in this sample may be carry-over from other donors' samples.

Remarks on this clonotype: Compared with germline, one end of the junction differs, possibly owing to a read error. The rearrangement links TRBV5-3 to TRBJ2-1; 11 nucleotides match TRBD2. TRBV5-3 falls under the ORF class, with uncertain function. The CDR3 sequence is 14 residues long. The DNA of the CDR3 is TGTGCCAGCAGCTTCGAACTAGCGGGGGATGAGCAGTTCTTC. Amino acid sequence: CASSFELAGDEQFF.

This chain connects TRBV7-9 to TRBJ2-1; 7 nucleotides align to TRBD1. The CDR3 spans 15 residues. V shed 1 base, J shed 6 bases, and the junction held 6 bases outside the gene matches. Germline CDR1 is SEHNR and CDR2 is FQNEAQ (reference sequence). Here the CDR3 DNA reads TGTGCCAGCAGCTTAGAAGGGGGCTCGAGCAATGAGCAGTTCTTC. Residues: CASSLEGGSSNEQFF.

The gene calls are TRBV18 and TRBJ2-1, with 7 nucleotides matching TRBD2. The trim removed 6 bases at V and 2 bases at J, leaving 4 bases unmatched. This CDR3 is built from 14 residues. Germline CDR1 is KGHSH and CDR2 is LQKENI. CDR3 amino acids: CASSTSVPYNEQFF. CDR3 sequence (DNA): TGTGCCAGCTCTACTAGCGTCCCCTACAATGAGCAGTTCTTC.

This clonotype has at least ten counts. The chain recombines TRBV7-2 with TRBJ2-7, with D maybe TRBD2 (5 bases). Germline assignment: CDR1 SGHTA and CDR2 FQGNSA. The V end was cut by 1 base, the J end by 5 bases, with 9 bases between. This CDR3 region has 13 residues. The DNA for the CDR3 is TGTGCCAGCAGCTTAGAGCGGTGGGACGAGCAGTACTTC. It yields the protein CASSLERWDEQYF. Full variable domain (outside the CDR3, taken from reference TRBV7-2 and TRBJ2-7): GAGVSQSPSNKVTEKGKDVELRCDPISGHTALYWYRQSLGQGLEFLIYFQGNSAPDKSGLPSDRFSAERTGGSVSTLTIQRTQQEDSAVYLCASSLERWDEQYFGPGTRLTVT.